The 23 T cell receptor beta chains presented below share a single source sample, sequenced in a study of metastatic and nonmetastatic thyroid tumors. No patient received treatment before thyroid surgery. Via MiXCR, TCRdb re-called the PCR reads. The data contain roughly 90,000 clones, 15% of them singletons. The sample was blood. The receptors stem from a female donor with papillary thyroid cancer or a benign thyroid nodule (not recorded which). Some clones in this sample may be carry-over from other donors' samples.

The V gene is TRBV7-9, the J gene TRBJ2-3; D gene ambiguous. Trimming pared 1 base from V and 7 bases from J, leaving 6 bases between. This CDR3 comprises 12 residues. Germline-derived CDR1 and CDR2 are SEHNR and FQNEAQ (reference sequence). The CDR3 coding sequence is TGTGCCAGCAGCTTAGACGCATATACGCAGTATTTT. Its protein is CASSLDAYTQYF. The full variable domain, in which reference TRBV7-9 and TRBJ2-3 provide the parts outside the CDR3, is DTGVSQNPRHKITKRGQNVTFRCDPISEHNRLYWYRQTLGQGPEFLTYFQNEAQLEKSRLLSDRFSAERPKGSFSTLEIQRTEQGDSAMYLCASSLDAYTQYFGPGTRLTVL.

As regards this clone: A much larger clone lies a single base off, so this may be a read error. This chain joins TRBV13 and TRBJ1-6, with D perhaps matching TRBD1 (5 bases). Germline-derived CDR1 and CDR2 are PRHDT and FYEKMQ (reference sequence). The CDR3 has 15 amino acids. V was trimmed by 10 bases and J by 8 bases, leaving 21 bases between them. The CDR3 nucleotides read TGTGCCATCAGTTCTTACGGGACGGGAGATTCACCCCTCCACTTT. This codes for CAISSYGTGDSPLHF.

The gene calls are TRBV6-4 and TRBJ2-2; D is uncertain. Germline V gives CDR1 MRHNA, CDR2 SNTAGT. Trimming took off 5 bases at V and 3 bases at J, with 10 bases between the two ends. The CDR3 contains 14 residues. In DNA form, the CDR3 reads TGTGCCAGCAGTAAAGGGCTAGACACCGGGGAGCTGTTTTTT. As protein: CASSKGLDTGELFF.

The sample holds a few counts of this clone. This could be a read error, since a much larger clone is one nucleotide away. The CDR3 loop reads CASSAHGNQPQHF. In DNA, the CDR3 is TGTGCCAGCAGTGCCCACGGTAATCAGCCTCAGCATTTT. The chain carries TRBV6-1 and TRBJ1-5; D remains unclear. Germline-derived CDR1 and CDR2 are MNHNS and SASEGT. CDR3 length equals 13 residues.

This clone was counted a few times. J is TRBJ1-4 and V is TRBV6-5; unclear D gene. The germline V gene encodes CDR1 MNHEY and CDR2 SVGAGI. The CDR3 extends over 14 amino acids. V was cut by 2 bases and J by 13 bases, with 17 bases left in between. CDR3 in DNA: TGTGCCAGCAGTTACAGCACCCATAATTATGGACTGTTTTTT. As protein: CASSYSTHNYGLFF.

In this sample, this clone turned up many times. V and J are TRBV6-1 and TRBJ1-6, with TRBD1 matching over 9 bases. The trim removed 4 bases at V and 0 bases at J, leaving 4 bases unmatched. Germline V gene sequence: CDR1 MNHNS, CDR2 SASEGT. The CDR3 sequence is 17 residues long. The CDR3 protein is CASSGQGVNSYNSPLHF. For the CDR3, the DNA is TGTGCCAGCAGTGGACAGGGGGTCAACTCCTATAATTCACCCCTCCACTTT.

This clone has ten or more counts. The chain has TRBV5-8 and TRBJ1-6; a weak D match, TRBD1 (5 bases). The V gene lost 3 bases and the J gene lost 0 bases, with 10 bases spanning the gap. The CDR3 runs to 16 residues. Germline V CDR1 and CDR2: SGHTS, YDEGEE. The CDR3 sequence is CASSWGGTSYNSPLHF. As DNA, the CDR3 is TGTGCCAGCAGCTGGGGGGGGACCTCCTATAATTCACCCCTCCACTTT.

This clone was seen at least ten times. V is TRBV25-1 and J is TRBJ2-2, with a possible D match to TRBD1 (6 bases). Germline V gene data show CDR1 as MGHDK and CDR2 as SYGVNS. The V gene lost 4 bases and the J gene lost 5 bases, with 14 bases spanning the gap. CDR3 length: 15 amino acids. CDR3 nucleotide sequence: TGTGCCAGCAGTGCATATCCAACAGGGACCGGGGAGCTGTTTTTT. Protein sequence: CASSAYPTGTGELFF.

This clone was seen repeatedly, ten times or more. The rearrangement joins TRBV20-1 to TRBJ1-2, with D possibly matching TRBD1 (6 bases). Between the trimmed V and J ends, which lost 2 bases and 5 bases, there was a span of 21 bases. The germline V gene encodes CDR1 DFQATT and CDR2 SNEGSKA (reference sequence). The CDR3 is 16 amino acids. The CDR3, as DNA: TGCAGTGCTAGACACGGGGGGACACTTAAGGGTTATGGCTACACCTTC. Translation: CSARHGGTLKGYGYTF.

This clone appeared many times. The genes are TRBV7-9 and TRBJ2-3; 7 bases map to TRBD2. Germline CDR1 reads SEHNR; CDR2 reads FQNEAQ (reference sequence). CDR3 size: 15 residues. J was trimmed by 5 bases and V by 1 base; bases with no gene match: 6. The CDR3 spells CASSLDGGRGDTQYF. The CDR3 nucleotides read TGTGCCAGCAGCTTAGACGGGGGGAGGGGAGATACGCAGTATTTT. Full variable domain (missing parts from reference TRBV7-9 and TRBJ2-3): DTGVSQNPRHKITKRGQNVTFRCDPISEHNRLYWYRQTLGQGPEFLTYFQNEAQLEKSRLLSDRFSAERPKGSFSTLEIQRTEQGDSAMYLCASSLDGGRGDTQYFGPGTRLTVL.

This clone was detected only a few times. A clone one base away is much larger, so this may be a read error. This chain connects TRBV20-1 to TRBJ1-2; D is ambiguous. Germline V lookup: CDR1 DFQATT, CDR2 SNEGSKA (reference sequence). The V gene lost 3 bases and the J gene lost 8 bases, with 13 bases spanning the gap. CDR3 size: 12 residues. CDR3 in DNA: TGCAGTGCTAGTCTGGATCCGGGCGGCTACACCTTC. Translating it yields CSASLDPGGYTF.

This clone was picked up a small number of times. The germline gene is not matched at one end of the junction; a read error may be the cause. The gene calls are TRBV11-2 and TRBJ1-5; 9 nucleotides line up with TRBD1. CDR3 length equals 15 residues. Looked up from germline, CDR1 is SGHAT and CDR2 is FQNNGV. The CDR3 sequence is CASGFTGGRGQPQHF. The CDR3, as DNA: TGTGCCAGCGGCTTCACAGGGGGCCGCGGTCAGCCCCAGCATTTT.

Comments on this clone: A much larger clone is a single base away; this may be a read error. The sample carries other DNA sequences with the same CDR3. V is TRBV10-3 and J is TRBJ2-2, with a possible D match to TRBD2 (6 bases). Germline CDR1 is ENHRY and CDR2 is SYGVKD. CDR3 size: 14 residues. CDR3 protein: CAVLGTVNTGELFF. The CDR3 DNA follows: TGTGCCGTCCTCGGGACTGTGAACACCGGGGAGCTTTTTTTT.

This clone was counted at least ten times. The rearrangement uses TRBV5-1 and TRBJ2-5, with D tentatively TRBD2 (7 bases). This CDR3 has 16 amino acids. The germline CDR1 and CDR2 sequences are SGHRS and YFSETQ. The V and J ends lost 1 base and 5 bases respectively, with 18 bases between them. The CDR3 loop is CASSLMGGGLVETQYF. CDR3 nucleotides: TGCGCCAGCAGCTTGATGGGCGGGGGCCTAGTGGAGACCCAGTACTTC.

This clone came up many times. This chain connects TRBV7-2 to TRBJ2-5; D is possibly TRBD1 (6 bases). The CDR3 runs 13 residues. Germline V gene data show CDR1 as SGHTA and CDR2 as FQGNSA. Trimming stripped 4 bases from V and 4 bases from J, with 10 bases between. This CDR3 reads CASSSYRAETQYF. CDR3 sequence (DNA): TGTGCCAGCAGCTCCTACAGGGCAGAGACCCAGTACTTC.

This chain links TRBV3-1 with TRBJ1-3; TRBD1 aligns across 7 bases. This CDR3 region has 16 residues. V was clipped by 4 bases and J by 7 bases; unmatched bases: 13. Germline-derived CDR1 and CDR2 are LGHDT and YNNKEL (reference sequence). The CDR3 nucleotides read TGTGCCAGCAGCCCCACCGTTAAGGGGGCGCGGAACACCATATATTTT. It yields the protein CASSPTVKGARNTIYF.

This clone was seen at least ten times. The V gene is TRBV28, the J gene TRBJ1-5; D perhaps matches TRBD1 (6 bases). The V gene's germline CDR1 is MDHEN and CDR2 SYDVKM. The V end was cut by 10 bases, the J end by 0 bases, with 19 bases between. The CDR3 is 16 residues long. As DNA, the CDR3 is TGTGCCACCTCGCTCGGGGGGGGCGGTAGCAATCAGCCCCAGCATTTT. Translation gives CATSLGGGGSNQPQHF.

This clone was found a few times. One end of the junction varies from germline; a read error may be responsible. The chain has TRBV6-4 and TRBJ2-7; weak D call: TRBD2 (5 bases). CDR3 length: 14 amino acids. Germline V CDR1 and CDR2: MRHNA, SNTAGT. CDR3 sequence reads: CASSPRVADYEKYF. The DNA of the CDR3 is TGTGCCAGCAGTCCCAGAGTGGCAGACTACGAGAAGTACTTC.

This clone was detected many times. The chain links TRBV5-1 to TRBJ1-2, with unresolved D. Looked up from germline, CDR1 is SGHRS and CDR2 is YFSETQ. CDR3 length: 15 residues. Trimming left V 4 bases short and J 0 bases short, with 13 bases between. CDR3 coding DNA: TGCGCCAGCAGCCCTACCGTGGCTTCTAACTATGGCTACACCTTC. Its translation: CASSPTVASNYGYTF.

This chain joins TRBV28 and TRBJ2-7; D gene ambiguous. The ends were cut back, 10 bases at V and 2 bases at J, with 18 bases in the middle. CDR1 MDHEN and CDR2 SYDVKM come from the germline V gene. This CDR3 is 14 amino acids long. The CDR3 coding sequence is TGTGCCACATACGGCCAGATAGACGCCTACGAGCAGTACTTC. This gives the protein CATYGQIDAYEQYF.

The sample holds many counts of this clone. The sample contains more than one DNA sequence encoding this CDR3. The rearrangement joins TRBV19 to TRBJ1-1; 10 bases are a match to TRBD1. The CDR3 runs 13 residues. Germline lookup yields CDR1 LNHDA and CDR2 SQIVND (reference sequence). V shed 7 bases, J shed 8 bases, and the junction held 7 bases outside the gene matches. The CDR3: CASTGTGVTEAFF. CDR3 DNA sequence: TGTGCCAGTACCGGGACAGGGGTCACCGAAGCTTTCTTT.

The chain employs TRBV5-1 and TRBJ2-3; D gene unclear. Germline CDR1 is SGHRS and CDR2 is YFSETQ. The CDR3 is made up of 16 amino acids. V gave up 6 bases and J gave up 0 bases, with 17 bases separating them. CDR3 protein: CASTSPGLGSTDTQYF. The CDR3 DNA is TGCGCCAGCACGTCCCCAGGTCTGGGTAGCACAGATACGCAGTATTTT.

This clone occurred a few times. It may be a read error: a sequence one base away is much more abundant. The chain employs TRBV29-1 and TRBJ2-6, with TRBD1 matching 8 bases. The CDR3 consists of 15 residues. Unmatched junction bases numbered 11, after V lost 8 bases and J lost 5 bases. Germline values: CDR1 SQVTM, CDR2 ANQGSEA. CDR3 DNA sequence: TGCAGCTTTGTAGAGGACAGGGCTAGGGCCAACGTCCTGACTTTC. It is translated as CSFVEDRARANVLTF.